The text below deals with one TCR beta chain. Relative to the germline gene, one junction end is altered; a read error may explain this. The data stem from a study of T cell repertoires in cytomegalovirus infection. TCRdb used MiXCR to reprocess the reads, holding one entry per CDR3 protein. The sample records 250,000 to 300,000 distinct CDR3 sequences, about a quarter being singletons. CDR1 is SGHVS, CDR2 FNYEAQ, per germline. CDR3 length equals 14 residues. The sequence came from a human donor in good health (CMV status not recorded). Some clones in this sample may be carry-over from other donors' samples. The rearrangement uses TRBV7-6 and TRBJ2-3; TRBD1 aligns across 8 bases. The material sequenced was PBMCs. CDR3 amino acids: CASSPGGRTDTRYF. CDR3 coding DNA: TGTGCTAGCAGCCCAGGGGGCAGGACAGATACGCGGTATTTT.